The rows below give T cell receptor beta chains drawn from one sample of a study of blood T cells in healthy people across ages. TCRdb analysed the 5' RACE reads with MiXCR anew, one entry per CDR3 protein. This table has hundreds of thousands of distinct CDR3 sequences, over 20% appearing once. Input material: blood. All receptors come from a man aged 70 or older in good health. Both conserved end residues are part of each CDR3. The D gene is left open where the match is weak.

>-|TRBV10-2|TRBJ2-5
CASTLGLLQETQYF
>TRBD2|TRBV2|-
CASSVASGRGSEQYF
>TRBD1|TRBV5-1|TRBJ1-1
CASSSSTGPGTEAFF
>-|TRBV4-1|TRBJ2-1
CASSQDGPYNEQFF
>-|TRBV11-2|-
CASNGASSLNEQFF
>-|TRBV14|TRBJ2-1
CASSKFGGPHGQFF
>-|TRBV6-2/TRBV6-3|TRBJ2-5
CASSYLGAQGQETQYF
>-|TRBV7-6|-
CASSLAGAQNAEQFF
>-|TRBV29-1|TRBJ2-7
CSVAHATEQYF
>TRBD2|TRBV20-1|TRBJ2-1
CSARGGSEYNEQFF
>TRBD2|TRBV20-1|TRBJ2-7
CSATSGTTVGYEQYF
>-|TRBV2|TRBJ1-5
CASNGDRNQPQHF
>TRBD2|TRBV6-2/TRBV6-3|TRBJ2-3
CAGSLPTSGGGIVSTDTQYF
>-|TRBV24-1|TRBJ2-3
CATTDRSTDTQYF
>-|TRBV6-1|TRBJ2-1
CASSAGENEQFF
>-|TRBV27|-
CASSSGDYINEQFF
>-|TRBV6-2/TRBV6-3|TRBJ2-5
CASSYYGPWDETQYF
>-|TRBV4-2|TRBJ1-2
CASSQESGPGYTF